This entry concerns a single T cell receptor (beta chain). Its antigen is currently not known. Nothing much larger sits one base from this clone, and base qualities are not available. From the germline V gene (reference sequence), CDR1 is LNHNV and CDR2 is YYDKDF. V was cut back by 5 bases and J by 6 bases, leaving a gap of 26 bases between them. The CDR3 contains 18 residues, cysteine and phenylalanine counted. The sequence is cut down to CDR3 DNA, 54 bases in frame from base 1. This specimen comes from a study of blood T cell repertoires in COVID-19 (dated by TCRdb to 2019 to 2021). In the study overall: Samples covering the acute and convalescent phases of COVID-19 were provided by collaborators in the United States, Italy and Spain. Samples came from the ongoing ImmuneRACE study (first 160 participants) plus 1,254 subjects from 6 global collaborators. Where HLA class I and class II types were available, the types were taken from metadata supplied by the sample provider, not from assay-based typing. Sample metadata almost always included a de-identified subject ID, COVID-19 status, age in years and sex. The repertoires were released in a freely available public database meant as a resource for research on the immune response to SARS-CoV-2. The prospective study material was composed of cDNA or gDNA derived from T cells, B-cell-depleted T cells, or PBMCs. The dataset comprised deeply sampled blood TCRbeta repertoires from subjects exposed to, actively infected with, or recovered from COVID-19. Study-wide findings and limitations: How much clinical and demographic metadata was included differed by source and by participant, and the metadata was provided uncurated.

Participants in the prospective study were aged about 18 to 95 years, lived in more than 20 United States geographic areas, and enrolled through a virtual design. Cohort assignment in the prospective study relied on participant-reported clinical history from a screening survey and a study questionnaire. For ImmuneRACE Cohort 3, a participant was defined as recovered based on two consecutive negative NP/OP PCR tests, clearance by a healthcare professional, or resolution of symptoms. Each participant in the prospective study had whole blood, serum and a nasopharyngeal or oropharyngeal swab collected by mobile phlebotomists. Over a roughly 2-month period, participants in the prospective study had the option of providing additional blood draws and questionnaires. Prospective study blood samples were shipped either frozen or at room temperature before DNA extraction. The immunoSEQ Assay, a bias-controlled multiplex PCR, was used to amplify TCRbeta CDR3 regions from genomic DNA. Per the source publication's procedure: The number of nucleated cells in each sample was estimated by amplification of reference gene primers within the assay. To quantify the absolute abundance of each unique TCRbeta CDR3 rearrangement, sequence reads were collapsed and filtered. For each sample, productive Simpson clonality was calculated by taking the square root of Simpson's diversity index across productive rearrangements. As stored in TCRdb, this immuneACCESS dataset retains in-frame rearrangements with V and J assigned. A fraction of the clones does not appear; measured against another copy, unresolved V genes explain less than half of the discrepancy, and the remainder lacks a known reason. The DNA was the basis for D and trimming; V, J and clone size are from that table. This sample lists about 480,000 clones; 70% to 90% were detected once. Clones ranked in the top ten supply around 7.9% of the sample.

This sequence was found in a woman in her sixties who had recovered from COVID-19. Sequenced input: PBMCs or T cells enriched from blood (not recorded which). The chain employs TRBV15 and TRBJ2-1, and perhaps TRBD2 as D gene, on 5 matching bases. The encoded CDR3 is CATSARWGVRNPINEQFF. Here is the DNA: TGTGCCACCAGCGCCCGGTGGGGAGTTCGTAACCCCATCAATGAGCAGTTCTTC.